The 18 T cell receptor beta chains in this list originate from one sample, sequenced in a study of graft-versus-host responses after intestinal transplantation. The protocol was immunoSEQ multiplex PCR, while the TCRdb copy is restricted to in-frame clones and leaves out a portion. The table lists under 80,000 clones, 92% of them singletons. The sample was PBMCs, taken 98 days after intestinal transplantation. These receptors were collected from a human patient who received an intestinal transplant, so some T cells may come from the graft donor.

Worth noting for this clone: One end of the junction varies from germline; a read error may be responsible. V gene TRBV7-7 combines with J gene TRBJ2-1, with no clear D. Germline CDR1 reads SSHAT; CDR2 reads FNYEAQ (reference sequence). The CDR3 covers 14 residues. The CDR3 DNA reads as TGTGCTAGCAGCTTAGGAAGGGAATACAATGAGCAGTTCTTC. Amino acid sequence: CASSLGREYNEQFF. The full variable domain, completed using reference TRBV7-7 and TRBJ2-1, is GAGVSQSPRYKVTKRGQDVTLRCDPISSHATLYWYQQALGQGPEFLTYFNYEAQPDKSGLPSDRFSAERPEGSISTLTIQRTEQRDSAMYRCASSLGREYNEQFFGPGTRLTVL.

For the CDR3, the DNA is TGTGCCAGTAGTATAGGGAGGAGCGGGGGGGCCAGCGGGGAGCTGTTTTTT. This encodes CASSIGRSGGASGELFF. This sequence joins TRBV19 and TRBJ2-2, with 10 bases fitting TRBD2. This CDR3 has 17 residues. CDR1 and CDR2 from the germline V gene are LNHDA and SQIVND (reference sequence). The ends lost 1 base at V and 7 bases at J; junction bases unmatched: 9. Supplemented by reference TRBV19 and TRBJ2-2, the full variable domain reads DGGITQSPKYLFRKEGQNVTLSCEQNLNHDAMYWYRQDPGQGLRLIYYSQIVNDFQKGDIAEGYSVSREKKESFPLTVTSAQKNPTAFYLCASSIGRSGGASGELFFGEGSRLTVL.

The CDR3 DNA follows: TGTGCCAGCAGCGGGGGATTATCCGGGGAGCTGTTTTTT. Amino acid sequence: CASSGGLSGELFF. This chain joins TRBV5-4 and TRBJ2-2; D tentatively reads TRBD1 or TRBD2 (5 bases each). Per the germline V gene, CDR1 is SGHNT and CDR2 is YYREEE (reference sequence). The V end was cut by 4 bases, the J end by 6 bases, with 10 bases between. The CDR3 has 13 residues. The full variable domain, completed using reference TRBV5-4 and TRBJ2-2, is ETGVTQSPTHLIKTRGQQVTLRCSSQSGHNTVSWYQQALGQGPQFIFQYYREEENGRGNFPPRFSGLQFPNYSSELNVNALELDDSALYLCASSGGLSGELFFGEGSRLTVL.

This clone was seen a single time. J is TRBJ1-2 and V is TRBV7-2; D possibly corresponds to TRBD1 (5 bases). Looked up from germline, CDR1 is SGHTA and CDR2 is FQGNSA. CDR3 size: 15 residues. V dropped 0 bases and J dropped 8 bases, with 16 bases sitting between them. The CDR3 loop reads CASSLAAGGLDGYTF. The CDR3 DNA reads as TGTGCCAGCAGCTTAGCAGCCGGGGGGTTGGACGGCTACACCTTC.

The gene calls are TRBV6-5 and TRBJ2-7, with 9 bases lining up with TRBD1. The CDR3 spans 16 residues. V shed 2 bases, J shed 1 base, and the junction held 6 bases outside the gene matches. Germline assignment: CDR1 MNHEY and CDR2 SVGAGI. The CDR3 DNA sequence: TGTGCCAGCAGTTACATTGGGACAGGGAAGTCCTACGAGCAGTACTTC. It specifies CASSYIGTGKSYEQYF.

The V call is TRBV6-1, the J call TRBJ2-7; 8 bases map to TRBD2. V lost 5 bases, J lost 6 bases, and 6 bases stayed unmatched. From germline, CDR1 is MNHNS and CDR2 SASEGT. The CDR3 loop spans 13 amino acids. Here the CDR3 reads CASSSGTRVEQYF. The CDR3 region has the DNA TGTGCCAGCAGTTCCGGGACTAGAGTCGAGCAGTACTTC.

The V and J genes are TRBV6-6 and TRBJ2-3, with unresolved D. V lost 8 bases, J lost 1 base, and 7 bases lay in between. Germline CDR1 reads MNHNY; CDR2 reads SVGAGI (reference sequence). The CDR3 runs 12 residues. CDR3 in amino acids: CASGQGTDTQYF. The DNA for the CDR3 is TGTGCCAGCGGCCAGGGCACAGATACGCAGTATTTT.

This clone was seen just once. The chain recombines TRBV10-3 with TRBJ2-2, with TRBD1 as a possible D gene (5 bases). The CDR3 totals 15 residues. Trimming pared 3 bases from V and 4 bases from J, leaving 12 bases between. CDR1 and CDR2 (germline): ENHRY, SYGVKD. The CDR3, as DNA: TGTGCCATCAGTGACAGGCCTCAGGGCACCGGGGAGCTGTTTTTT. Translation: CAISDRPQGTGELFF.

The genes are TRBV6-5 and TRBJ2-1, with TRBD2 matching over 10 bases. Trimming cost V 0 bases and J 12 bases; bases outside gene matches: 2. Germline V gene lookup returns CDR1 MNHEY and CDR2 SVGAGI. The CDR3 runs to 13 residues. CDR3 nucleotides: TGTGCCAGCAGTTACTCTAGCGGGGGGCGGCAGTTCTTC. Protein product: CASSYSSGGRQFF.

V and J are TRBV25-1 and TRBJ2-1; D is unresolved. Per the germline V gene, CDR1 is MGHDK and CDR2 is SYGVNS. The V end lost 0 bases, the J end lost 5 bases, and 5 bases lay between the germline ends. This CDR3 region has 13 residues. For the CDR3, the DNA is TGTGCCAGCAGTGAATACAGCGACAATGAGCAGTTCTTC. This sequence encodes CASSEYSDNEQFF.

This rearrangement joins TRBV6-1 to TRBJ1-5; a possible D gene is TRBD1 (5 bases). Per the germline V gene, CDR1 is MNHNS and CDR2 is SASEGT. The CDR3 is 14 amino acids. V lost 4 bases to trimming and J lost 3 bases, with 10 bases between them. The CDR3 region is CASSGGADNQPQHF. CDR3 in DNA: TGTGCCAGCAGTGGAGGGGCAGACAATCAGCCCCAGCATTTT.

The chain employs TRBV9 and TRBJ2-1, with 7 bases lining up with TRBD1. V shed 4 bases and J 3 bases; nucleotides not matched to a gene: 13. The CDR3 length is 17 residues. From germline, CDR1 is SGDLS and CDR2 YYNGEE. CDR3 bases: TGTGCCAGCAGCCCAGGGACAGACGAAGTCGGCTACAATGAGCAGTTCTTC. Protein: CASSPGTDEVGYNEQFF. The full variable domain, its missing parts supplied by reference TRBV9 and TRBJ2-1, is DSGVTQTPKHLITATGQRVTLRCSPRSGDLSVYWYQQSLDQGLQFLIQYYNGEERAKGNILERFSAQQFPDLHSELNLSSLELGDSALYFCASSPGTDEVGYNEQFFGPGTRLTVL.

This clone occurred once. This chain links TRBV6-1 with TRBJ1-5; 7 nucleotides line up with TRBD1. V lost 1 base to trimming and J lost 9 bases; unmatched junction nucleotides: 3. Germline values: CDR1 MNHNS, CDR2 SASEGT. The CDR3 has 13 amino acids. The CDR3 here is CASSEGQGGPQHF. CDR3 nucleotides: TGTGCCAGCAGTGAAGGACAGGGCGGGCCCCAGCATTTT.

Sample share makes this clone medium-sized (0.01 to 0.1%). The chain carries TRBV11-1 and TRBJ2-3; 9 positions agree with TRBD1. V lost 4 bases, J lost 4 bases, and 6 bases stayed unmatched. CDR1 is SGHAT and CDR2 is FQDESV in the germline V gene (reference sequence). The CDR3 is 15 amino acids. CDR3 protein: CASSYGTGKADTQYF. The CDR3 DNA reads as TGTGCCAGCAGCTATGGGACAGGGAAGGCAGATACGCAGTATTTT.

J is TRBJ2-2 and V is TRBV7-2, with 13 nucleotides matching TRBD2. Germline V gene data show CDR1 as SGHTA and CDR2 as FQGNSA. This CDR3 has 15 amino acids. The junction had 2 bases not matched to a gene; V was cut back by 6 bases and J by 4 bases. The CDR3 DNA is TGTGCCAGCAGTTGGACTAGCGGGAGCACCGGGGAGCTGTTTTTT. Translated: CASSWTSGSTGELFF.

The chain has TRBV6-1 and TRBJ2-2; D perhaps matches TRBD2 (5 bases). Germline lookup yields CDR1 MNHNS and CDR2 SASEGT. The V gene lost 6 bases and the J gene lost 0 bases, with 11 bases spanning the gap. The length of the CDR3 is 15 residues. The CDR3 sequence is CASRDLYSNTGELFF. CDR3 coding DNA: TGTGCCAGCAGGGACTTATACTCGAACACCGGGGAGCTGTTTTTT.

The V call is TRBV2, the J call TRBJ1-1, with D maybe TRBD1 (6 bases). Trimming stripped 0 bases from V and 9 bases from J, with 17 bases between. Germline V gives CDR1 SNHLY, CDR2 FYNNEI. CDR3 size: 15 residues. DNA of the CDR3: TGTGCCAGCAGTGAAGCGCAAACAGGGACGGGAAAAGCTTTCTTT. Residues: CASSEAQTGTGKAFF. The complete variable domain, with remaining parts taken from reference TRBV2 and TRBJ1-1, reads EPEVTQTPSHQVTQMGQEVILRCVPISNHLYFYWYRQILGQKVEFLVSFYNNEISEKSEIFDDQFSVERPDGSNFTLKIRSTKLEDSAMYFCASSEAQTGTGKAFFGQGTRLTVV.

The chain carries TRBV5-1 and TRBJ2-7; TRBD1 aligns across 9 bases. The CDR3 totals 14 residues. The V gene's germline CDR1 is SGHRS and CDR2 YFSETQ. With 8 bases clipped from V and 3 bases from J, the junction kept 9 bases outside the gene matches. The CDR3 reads CASYPGQGFYEQYF. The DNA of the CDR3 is TGCGCCAGTTATCCGGGACAGGGTTTCTACGAGCAGTACTTC.